This T cell receptor (beta chain) is drawn from a study of T-cell reconstitution after alpha-beta-depleted transplantation in children. TCRbeta library construction was performed incorporating unique molecular identifiers. MiXCR, run by TCRdb on the PCR reads, gives a single entry per CDR3 protein. The data hold roughly 28,000 distinct CDR3 sequences, with 15% to 20% observed a single time. This clonotype came up many times. Its antigen is still unknown. Study-level points and caveats: Diversity and T-cell counts at one year after transplant derived mostly from new T cells.

Germline-derived CDR1 and CDR2 are DFQATT and SNEGSKA (reference sequence). V shed 5 bases and J 1 base; nucleotides not matched to a gene: 6. This CDR3 comprises 14 residues. The sequence derives from a male patient aged 2-10 years who had a stem cell transplant for acute lymphoblastic leukemia, so the T cells may come from the graft donor. The starting material was PBMCs, mostly from graft donor cells, obtained 60 days after TCRalphabeta/CD19-depleted stem cell transplant. The chain carries TRBV20-1 and TRBJ2-3; 7 nucleotides line up with TRBD2. This chain's CDR3 is CSAPPAGGTDTQYF. The DNA of the CDR3 is TGCAGTGCTCCTCCTGCGGGAGGCACAGATACGCAGTATTTT.